Below, 23 T cell receptor beta chains from the same sample are listed, as sequenced in a study of T cell responses to AZD1222 COVID-19 vaccine. Only in-frame clones appear in the TCRdb table, and some are missing; sequencing was by immunoSEQ multiplex PCR. Found here are approximately 140,000 clones, 80% to 95% of them singletons; the top ten hold under 2%. The sample here was peripheral blood, taken 28 days after the second AZD1222 dose. These receptors all stem from an adult who received the AZD1222 COVID-19 vaccine.

The chain joins TRBV4-1 to TRBJ2-1, with 9 nucleotides matching TRBD2. V was clipped by 2 bases and J by 5 bases; unmatched bases: 7. There are 16 residues in the CDR3. The germline V gene encodes CDR1 MGHRA and CDR2 YSYEKL. CDR3 in DNA: TGCGCCAGCAGCCAATGGGATAGCGGGAGAGACAATGAGCAGTTCTTC. Residues: CASSQWDSGRDNEQFF.

CDR3 in DNA: TGTGCCAGCAGCGTCTTGGGTAATCCAGCCCCAGATACGCAGTATTTT. Protein product: CASSVLGNPAPDTQYF. The chain joins TRBV7-3 to TRBJ2-3, with D uncertain. This CDR3 comprises 16 residues. Trimming left V 5 bases short and J 4 bases short, with 19 bases between. Germline CDR1 and CDR2: SGHTA and FQGTGA.

The chain is built from TRBV7-9 and TRBJ1-1; the D is unclear. This CDR3 region has 15 residues. Trimming removed 1 base at V and 4 bases at J, with 13 bases between. Germline V gene lookup returns CDR1 SEHNR and CDR2 FQNEAQ (reference sequence). In nucleotides, the CDR3 is TGTGCCAGCAGCTTAGGAGCCCTGGCGGGCACTGAAGCTTTCTTT. Translated, it gives CASSLGALAGTEAFF.

CDR3 DNA: TGTGCCAGCAGCGTCTCCCAAAATGACCCGGGAGCTTTCTTT. Amino acid sequence: CASSVSQNDPGAFF. This rearrangement joins TRBV9 to TRBJ1-1; D remains unclear. The V end was cut by 2 bases, the J end by 10 bases, with 18 bases between. The CDR3 totals 14 residues. Looked up from germline, CDR1 is SGDLS and CDR2 is YYNGEE. The full variable domain, completed using reference TRBV9 and TRBJ1-1, is DSGVTQTPKHLITATGQRVTLRCSPRSGDLSVYWYQQSLDQGLQFLIQYYNGEERAKGNILERFSAQQFPDLHSELNLSSLELGDSALYFCASSVSQNDPGAFFGQGTRLTVV.

This chain connects TRBV7-3 to TRBJ2-1; D unclear. V dropped 5 bases and J dropped 5 bases, with 10 bases sitting between them. The germline V gene encodes CDR1 SGHTA and CDR2 FQGTGA. This CDR3 comprises 13 residues. DNA of the CDR3: TGTGCCAGCAGCGCCTTAGCCGACAATGAGCAGTTCTTC. This encodes CASSALADNEQFF.

The chain links TRBV6-2 or TRBV6-3 to TRBJ2-1, with 9 bases aligning to TRBD1. V lost 5 bases and J lost 7; bases outside the gene matches: 6. The CDR3 has 14 residues. Germline V gene sequence: CDR1 MNHEY, CDR2 SVGEGT. The CDR3, as DNA: TGTGCCAGCAGTCCCCGGGACAGGGTGAATGAGCAGTTCTTC. It encodes CASSPRDRVNEQFF.

The chain has TRBV6-1 and TRBJ2-2, with TRBD2 identical over 8 bases. This CDR3 region has 17 residues. The V gene's germline CDR1 is MNHNS and CDR2 SASEGT. Trimming removed 4 bases from V and 0 bases from J; junction bases left unmatched: 7. The CDR3 region is CASSGLAGFANTGELFF. Here the CDR3 DNA reads TGTGCCAGCAGTGGCCTAGCGGGTTTCGCGAACACCGGGGAGCTGTTTTTT.

The chain combines TRBV7-2 with TRBJ2-7; TRBD1 might be the D (5 bases). This CDR3 comprises 14 residues. The germline CDR1 and CDR2 sequences are SGHTA and FQGNSA. V was shortened by 2 bases and J by 0 bases, with 8 bases between the two germline ends. The CDR3 reads CASSLNGHSYEQYV. CDR3 nucleotides: TGTGCCAGCAGCTTAAACGGACACTCCTACGAGCAGTACGTC.

V is TRBV13 and J is TRBJ1-6, with D perhaps matching TRBD1 (5 bases). Germline V CDR1 and CDR2: PRHDT, FYEKMQ (reference sequence). The CDR3 length is 16 residues. With 5 bases removed from V and 7 bases from J, the gap between germline ends came to 18 bases. CDR3 loop: CASSAPGLRGNSPLHF. The CDR3, as DNA: TGTGCCAGCAGCGCACCGGGACTTCGGGGGAATTCACCCCTCCACTTT.

The table lists this clone with a few counts. The V and J genes are TRBV28 and TRBJ2-1, with D possibly matching TRBD2 (6 bases). The germline V gene encodes CDR1 MDHEN and CDR2 SYDVKM. V was pared by 8 bases and J by 0 bases, with 14 bases between. This CDR3 region has 15 residues. The CDR3, as DNA: TGTGCCAGCGGGGGACTCCTCACCTCCTACAATGAGCAGTTCTTC. It translates to CASGGLLTSYNEQFF.

This chain connects TRBV10-3 to TRBJ2-3, with D unresolved. The germline CDR1 and CDR2 sequences are ENHRY and SYGVKD. Trimming left V 4 bases short and J 0 bases short, with 5 bases between. This CDR3 is built from 13 residues. CDR3 DNA sequence: TGTGCCATCAGTGCGCAGAGCACAGATACGCAGTATTTT. It specifies CAISAQSTDTQYF.

This chain uses TRBV18 with TRBJ2-2; no definite D call. Germline V gives CDR1 KGHSH, CDR2 LQKENI. CDR3 length equals 15 residues. The V and J ends lost 2 bases and 1 base respectively, with 8 bases between them. CDR3 in amino acids: CASSPATLNTGELFF. The CDR3 DNA reads as TGTGCCAGCTCACCAGCGACTCTGAACACCGGGGAGCTGTTTTTT.

This chain connects TRBV30 to TRBJ2-5; TRBD2 agrees at 9 bases. Germline V gene data show CDR1 as GTSNPN and CDR2 as SVGIG (reference sequence). The CDR3 length is 13 residues. The V segment lost 4 bases and the J segment 5 bases; nucleotides outside the gene matches: 5. The CDR3 protein is CAWIAAGGETQYF. CDR3 nucleotide sequence: TGTGCCTGGATTGCAGCGGGAGGCGAGACCCAGTACTTC. The entire variable domain, with the rest obtained from reference TRBV30 and TRBJ2-5, is as follows: SQTIHQWPATLVQPVGSPLSLECTVEGTSNPNLYWYRQAAGRGLQLLFYSVGIGQISSEVPQNLSASRPQDRQFILSSKKLLLSDSGFYLCAWIAAGGETQYFGPGTRLLVL.

V and J are TRBV27 and TRBJ2-6; D gene unclear. The CDR3 runs to 17 residues. The germline V gene has CDR1 MNHEY and CDR2 SMNVEV (reference sequence). V was trimmed by 5 bases and J by 1 base, leaving 15 bases between them. The CDR3 bases are TGTGCCAGCAGTAACTTAGTTGTTCGTTCTGGGGCCAACGTCCTGACTTTC. Amino acids: CASSNLVVRSGANVLTF.

The chain has TRBV6-5 and TRBJ2-3, with 9 bases identical to TRBD2. The CDR3 loop spans 14 amino acids. The J segment lost 2 bases and the V segment lost 5 bases, leaving 2 bases of the junction unmatched. Germline V gene data show CDR1 as MNHEY and CDR2 as SVGAGI. This chain's CDR3 is CASSLAGTTDTQYF. CDR3 coding DNA: TGTGCCAGCAGTCTAGCGGGGACCACAGATACGCAGTATTTT.

This clone was counted a few times. The chain couples TRBV6-5 to TRBJ2-2, with D perhaps TRBD1 (6 bases). Trimming removed 0 bases at V and 6 bases at J, with 11 bases between. The CDR3 is made up of 15 amino acids. Germline V gene sequence: CDR1 MNHEY, CDR2 SVGAGI. CDR3 nucleotide sequence: TGTGCCAGCAGTTACTCAGGGGGAATGGCCGGGGAGCTGTTTTTT. Translating gives CASSYSGGMAGELFF.

CDR3 amino acids: CASSLAGSSFYGYTF. The CDR3 DNA follows: TGTGCCAGCAGCTTAGCAGGTTCGTCGTTCTATGGCTACACCTTC. This chain uses TRBV7-8 with TRBJ1-2, with D hard to call. The CDR3 loop spans 15 amino acids. Trimming removed 0 bases from V and 4 bases from J, with 12 bases in between. CDR1 is SGHVS, CDR2 FQNEAQ, per germline.

This chain links TRBV9 with TRBJ2-1, with 10 nucleotides matching TRBD2. Trimming cost V 3 bases and J 6 bases; bases outside gene matches: 6. Germline V gene lookup returns CDR1 SGDLS and CDR2 YYNGEE. The CDR3 contains 15 residues. The CDR3 is CASSAGASGSNEQFF. The CDR3 nucleotides are TGTGCCAGCAGCGCTGGGGCTAGCGGGAGCAATGAGCAGTTCTTC.

V is TRBV5-1 and J is TRBJ2-2; no reliable D call. This CDR3 is 15 amino acids long. Germline loops: CDR1 SGHRS, CDR2 YFSETQ. V gave up 4 bases and J gave up 1 base, with 11 bases separating them. CDR3 nucleotides: TGCGCCAGCAGCCCGAGTACAAGGAACACCGGGGAGCTGTTTTTT. Residues: CASSPSTRNTGELFF.

The gene calls are TRBV11-2 and TRBJ2-5, with 8 bases fitting TRBD1. Germline V gene data show CDR1 as SGHAT and CDR2 as FQNNGV. V gave up 6 bases and J gave up 5 bases; unmatched junction bases: 8. The CDR3 loop spans 14 amino acids. DNA for the CDR3: TGTGCCAGCAGACTTGGACAGGGAGGCGAGACCCAGTACTTC. Its translation: CASRLGQGGETQYF.

This clone was found a few times. The chain recombines TRBV7-2 with TRBJ1-2, with unresolved D. The CDR3 length is 14 residues. Germline V CDR1 and CDR2: SGHTA, FQGNSA. V dropped 0 bases and J dropped 2 bases, with 7 bases sitting between them. The CDR3 sequence: CASSLAWTNYGYTF. In DNA form, the CDR3 reads TGTGCCAGCAGCTTAGCGTGGACCAACTATGGCTACACCTTC.

The chain employs TRBV7-9 and TRBJ1-3; the D gene is possibly TRBD1 (5 bases). CDR1 SEHNR and CDR2 FQNEAQ come from the germline V gene (reference sequence). Trimming took off 2 bases at V and 7 bases at J, with 12 bases between the two ends. The CDR3 consists of 14 residues. In DNA, the CDR3 is TGTGCCAGCAGCTTATCACAGGCACCGAACACCATATATTTT. It codes for CASSLSQAPNTIYF.

This clone turned up a few times. This chain uses TRBV7-2 with TRBJ1-5, with D hard to call. Trimming shortened V by 2 bases and J by 6 bases, and 14 bases separated the two germline ends. The CDR3 runs to 15 residues. CDR1 is SGHTA and CDR2 is FQGNSA in the germline V gene. CDR3 DNA sequence: TGTGCCAGCAGCTTAATTTTGGGAGCGGGTCAGCCCCAGCATTTT. This sequence encodes CASSLILGAGQPQHF.